This TCR beta chain was obtained from a study of technical replicates of blood from four donors. V trimming: 8 bases; J trimming: 1 base; junction bases outside the gene matches: 6. Germline assignment: CDR1 MNHEY and CDR2 SMNVEV (reference sequence). The CDR3 covers 15 residues. The sample holds one count of this clone. The assay was immunoSEQ multiplex PCR, and TCRdb's table has in-frame clones only and misses some. The profile shows roughly 80,000 clones, 70% to 90% of them singletons. The chain carries TRBV27 and TRBJ1-5, with 9 bases lining up with TRBD1. Material for sequencing was T cells isolated from PBMCs. The sequence was obtained from a human donor in good health. The CDR3 DNA reads TGTGCCAGCGGGGGACAGGGCCCCAGCAATCAGCCCCAGCATTTT. It translates to CASGGQGPSNQPQHF.